The rows below give T cell receptor beta chains drawn from one sample of a study of blood T cell repertoires in COVID-19. Here immunoSEQ multiplex PCR was the method, and the copy in TCRdb shows in-frame clones only, minus some. The repertoire holds approximately 260,000 clones, with approximately 89% as singletons. The sequencing input was PBMCs or T cells enriched from blood (not recorded which). These receptors were collected from an older woman who had recovered from COVID-19. Each CDR3 is given with its conserved first and last residue. D genes are given only for firm matches. The size field is filled for only some rows; it gives once, few, many or a size class.

d_call,clone_size,j_call,v_call,cdr3_nt,cdr3_aa
TRBD1,few,TRBJ1-1,TRBV9,TGTGCCAGTAAACCTGGGACAGGGAACACTGAAGCTTTCTTT,CASKPGTGNTEAFF
TRBD2,.,TRBJ2-1,TRBV5-1,TGCGCCAGCAGCCGGGGGGTCAATGAGCAGTTCTTC,CASSRGVNEQFF
.,.,TRBJ1-2,TRBV6-1,TGTGCCAGCAGTGACACCAAGGGGCTCCACTATGGCTACACCTTC,CASSDTKGLHYGYTF
.,.,TRBJ2-1,TRBV29-1,TGCAGCGTTGAGCGGGGCACCTACAATGAGCAGTTCTTC,CSVERGTYNEQFF
.,.,TRBJ1-4,TRBV13,TGTGCCAGCGGGGAGGAGGGTAATGAAAAACTGTTTTTT,CASGEEGNEKLFF
TRBD2,.,TRBJ2-1,TRBV5-1,TGCGCCAGCAGCTTGACTAGCGGGGGAGTGAATGAGCAGTTCTTC,CASSLTSGGVNEQFF
TRBD2,.,TRBJ2-7,TRBV7-9,TGTGCCAGCAGCAATAGCGGGGACGAGCAGTACTTC,CASSNSGDEQYF
TRBD1,.,TRBJ1-2,TRBV15,TGTGCCACCAGCAGAGGGCGGACAGGGCTGTATGGCTACACCTTC,CATSRGRTGLYGYTF
.,.,TRBJ1-4,TRBV5-1,TGCGCCAGCAGCTTGGGATCGGGGGTGACTAATGAAAAACTGTTTTTT,CASSLGSGVTNEKLFF
.,.,TRBJ1-4,TRBV15,TGTGCCACCAGCAGAATTACGAACAGGGCCCAAAAACTGTTTTTT,CATSRITNRAQKLFF
.,.,TRBJ1-2,TRBV7-9,TGTGCCAGCATCCCCACCCGGGATCCCTACGGCGGCTACACCTTC,CASIPTRDPYGGYTF
TRBD2,.,TRBJ2-7,TRBV4-1,TGCGCCAGCAGCCAGGTCGGGAGCGGGAGGGACGAGCAGTACTTC,CASSQVGSGRDEQYF